This T cell receptor (beta chain) derives from a study of beta chain features in type 1 diabetes. Every isolated RNA sample was fully reverse transcribed, so sequencing captured expressed TCRB transcripts. Produced via immunoSEQ multiplex PCR; TCRdb's table is partial and in-frame only. The sample records some 160,000 clones, roughly 10% being singletons. Only a few counts were recorded for this clone. The antigen remains unidentified. CDR1 and CDR2 from the germline V gene are MDHEN and SYDVKM. V lost 1 base and J lost 11, with 11 bases in between. The CDR3 has 12 amino acids. Study observations and caveats: Significant though moderate, a shortening of TCRB CDR3s appeared in all four CD4+ subsets of Type 1 diabetes patients.

It was one heparinised blood draw, averaging about 116 mL, that each donor gave. The purity of all sorted populations exceeded 98%. This sequence was found in a woman in her thirties with type 1 diabetes. The chain links TRBV28 to TRBJ1-1; D ambiguous. The specimen sequenced was central memory CD4+ T cells from blood. The CDR3 protein is CASSLFSRQAFF. CDR3 nucleotide sequence: TGTGCCAGCAGTTTATTCTCCCGTCAGGCTTTCTTT.